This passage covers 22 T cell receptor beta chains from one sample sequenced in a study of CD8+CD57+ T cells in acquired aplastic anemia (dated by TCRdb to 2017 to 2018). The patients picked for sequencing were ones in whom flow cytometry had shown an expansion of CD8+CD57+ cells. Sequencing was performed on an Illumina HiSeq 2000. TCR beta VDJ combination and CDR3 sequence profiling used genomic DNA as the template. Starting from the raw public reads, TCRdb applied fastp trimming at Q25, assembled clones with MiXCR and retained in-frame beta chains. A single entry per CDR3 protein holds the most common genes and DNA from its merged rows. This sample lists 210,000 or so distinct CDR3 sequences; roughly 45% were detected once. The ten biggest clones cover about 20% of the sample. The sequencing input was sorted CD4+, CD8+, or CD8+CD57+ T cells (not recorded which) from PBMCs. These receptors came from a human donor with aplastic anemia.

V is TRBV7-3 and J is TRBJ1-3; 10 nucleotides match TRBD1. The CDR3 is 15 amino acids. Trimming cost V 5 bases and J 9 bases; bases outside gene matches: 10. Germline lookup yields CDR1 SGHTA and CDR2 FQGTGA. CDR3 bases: TGTGCCAGCAGCCCAGACAGGGGGCTGCATAGCACCATATATTTT. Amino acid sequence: CASSPDRGLHSTIYF.

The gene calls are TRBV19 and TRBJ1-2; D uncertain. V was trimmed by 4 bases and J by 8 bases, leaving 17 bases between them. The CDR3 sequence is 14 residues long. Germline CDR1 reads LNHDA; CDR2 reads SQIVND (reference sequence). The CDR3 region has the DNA TGTGCCAGTAGTAGAGGAGTAAGGACCGGCGGCTACACCTTC. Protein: CASSRGVRTGGYTF.

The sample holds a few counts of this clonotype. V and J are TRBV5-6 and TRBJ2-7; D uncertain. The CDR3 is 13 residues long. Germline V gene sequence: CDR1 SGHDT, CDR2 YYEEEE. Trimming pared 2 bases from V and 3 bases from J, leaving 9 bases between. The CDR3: CASSFRTSYEQYF. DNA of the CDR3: TGTGCCAGCAGCTTCCGGACCAGCTACGAGCAGTACTTC.

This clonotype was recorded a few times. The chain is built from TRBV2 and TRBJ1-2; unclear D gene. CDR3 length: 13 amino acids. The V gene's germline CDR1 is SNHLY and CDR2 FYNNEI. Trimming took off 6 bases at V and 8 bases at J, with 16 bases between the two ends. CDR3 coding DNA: TGTGCCAGCAGCTCGGTGGGAACGGACGGCTACACCTTC. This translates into CASSSVGTDGYTF. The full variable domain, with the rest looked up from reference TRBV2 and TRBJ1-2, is EPEVTQTPSHQVTQMGQEVILRCVPISNHLYFYWYRQILGQKVEFLVSFYNNEISEKSEIFDDQFSVERPDGSNFTLKIRSTKLEDSAMYFCASSSVGTDGYTFGSGTRLTVV.

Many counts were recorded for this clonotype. CDR3 sequence reads: CASSLAGGNSNQPQHF. CDR3 DNA: TGTGCCAGCAGCTTAGCGGGGGGGAATAGCAATCAGCCCCAGCATTTT. V usage is TRBV7-6 and J usage is TRBJ1-5; a possible D gene is TRBD1 (5 bases). Germline CDR1 reads SGHVS; CDR2 reads FNYEAQ. The V gene lost 0 bases and the J gene lost 0 bases, with 9 bases spanning the gap. The CDR3 extends over 16 amino acids.

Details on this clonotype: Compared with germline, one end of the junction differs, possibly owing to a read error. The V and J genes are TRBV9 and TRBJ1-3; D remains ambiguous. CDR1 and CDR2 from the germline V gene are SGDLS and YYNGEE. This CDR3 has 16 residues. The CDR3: CASSTPREGSGNTIYF. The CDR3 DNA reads TGTGCTAGCAGCACCCCGAGGGAGGGCTCTGGAAACACCATATATTTT.

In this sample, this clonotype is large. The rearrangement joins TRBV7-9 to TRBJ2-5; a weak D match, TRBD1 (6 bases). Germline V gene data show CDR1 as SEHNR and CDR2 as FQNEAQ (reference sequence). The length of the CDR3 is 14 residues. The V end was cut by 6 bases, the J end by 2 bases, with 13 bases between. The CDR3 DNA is TGTGCCAGCAGGTATCTGACAGGACAAGAGACCCAGTACTTC. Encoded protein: CASRYLTGQETQYF.

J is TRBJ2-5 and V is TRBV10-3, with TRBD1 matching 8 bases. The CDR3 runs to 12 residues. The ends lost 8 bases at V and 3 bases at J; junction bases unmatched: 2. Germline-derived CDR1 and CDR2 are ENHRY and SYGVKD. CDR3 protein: CAIGTGEETQYF. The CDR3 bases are TGTGCCATCGGGACAGGTGAAGAGACCCAGTACTTC.

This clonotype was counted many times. The CDR3 DNA reads as TGTGCCAGCAGCGGGGGGAGGGCCGGTGGGGGCTCTGGGGCCAACGTCCTGACTTTC. This encodes CASSGGRAGGGSGANVLTF. V gene TRBV7-9 combines with J gene TRBJ2-6; 7 bases match TRBD2. The CDR3 is 19 amino acids. J lost 0 bases, V lost 5 bases, and 13 bases had no gene match. CDR1 is SEHNR, CDR2 FQNEAQ, per germline (reference sequence).

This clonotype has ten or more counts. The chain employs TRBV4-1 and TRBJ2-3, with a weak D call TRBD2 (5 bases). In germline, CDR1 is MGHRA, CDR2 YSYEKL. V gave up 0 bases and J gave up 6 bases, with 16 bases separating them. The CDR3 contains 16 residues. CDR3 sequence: CASSQDSSGPRDTQYF. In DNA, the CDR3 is TGCGCCAGCAGCCAAGATAGCAGCGGCCCCAGGGATACGCAGTATTTT.

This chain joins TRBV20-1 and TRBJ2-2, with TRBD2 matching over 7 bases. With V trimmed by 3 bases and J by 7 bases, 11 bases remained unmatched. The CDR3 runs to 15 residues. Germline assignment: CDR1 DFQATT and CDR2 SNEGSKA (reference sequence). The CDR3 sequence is CSARGGGAPGGELFF. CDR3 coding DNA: TGCAGTGCTAGGGGGGGAGGGGCGCCTGGCGGGGAGCTGTTTTTT.

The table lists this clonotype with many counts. The DNA of the CDR3 is TGTGCCAGCCGTGACACCTATAATTCACCCCTCCACTTT. Translation gives CASRDTYNSPLHF. The genes are TRBV12-3 or TRBV12-4 and TRBJ1-6; unclear D gene. V was cut by 8 bases and J by 2 bases, with 7 bases left in between. The CDR3 sequence is 13 residues long.

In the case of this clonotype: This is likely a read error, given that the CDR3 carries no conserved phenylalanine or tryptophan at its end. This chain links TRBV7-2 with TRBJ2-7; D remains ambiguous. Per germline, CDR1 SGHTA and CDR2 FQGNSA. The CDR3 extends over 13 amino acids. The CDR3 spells CASGLASSYEQYL. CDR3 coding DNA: TGTGCCAGCGGCTTAGCCTCCTCCTACGAGCAGTACCTC.

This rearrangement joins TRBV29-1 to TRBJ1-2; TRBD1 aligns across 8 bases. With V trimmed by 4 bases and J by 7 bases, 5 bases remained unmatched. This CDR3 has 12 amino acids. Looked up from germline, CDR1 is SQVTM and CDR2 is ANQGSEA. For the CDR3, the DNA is TGCAGCGTTGTGACAGGGGAAAGTGGCTACACCTTC. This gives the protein CSVVTGESGYTF.

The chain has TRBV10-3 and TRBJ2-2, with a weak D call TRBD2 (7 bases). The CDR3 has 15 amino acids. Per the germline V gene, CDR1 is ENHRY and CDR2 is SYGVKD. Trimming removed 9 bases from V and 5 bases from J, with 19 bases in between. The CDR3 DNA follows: TGTGCCATTTATAGAGGGGGGGGCTGGACCGGGGAGCTGTTTTTT. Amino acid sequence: CAIYRGGGWTGELFF.

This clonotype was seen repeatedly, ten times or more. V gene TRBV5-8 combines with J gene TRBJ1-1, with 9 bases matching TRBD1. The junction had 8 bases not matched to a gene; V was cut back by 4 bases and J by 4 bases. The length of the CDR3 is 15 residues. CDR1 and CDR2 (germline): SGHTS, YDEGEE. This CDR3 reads CASSHGDRVVTEAFF. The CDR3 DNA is TGTGCCAGCAGCCACGGGGACAGGGTGGTCACTGAAGCTTTCTTT.

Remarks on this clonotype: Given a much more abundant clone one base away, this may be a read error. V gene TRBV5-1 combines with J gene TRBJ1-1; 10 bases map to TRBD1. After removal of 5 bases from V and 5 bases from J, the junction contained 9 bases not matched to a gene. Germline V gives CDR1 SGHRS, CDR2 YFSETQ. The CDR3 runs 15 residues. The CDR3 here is CASRPSGTGVTEAFF. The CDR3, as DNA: TGCGCCAGCAGACCCTCCGGGACAGGGGTGACTGAAGCTTTCTTT.

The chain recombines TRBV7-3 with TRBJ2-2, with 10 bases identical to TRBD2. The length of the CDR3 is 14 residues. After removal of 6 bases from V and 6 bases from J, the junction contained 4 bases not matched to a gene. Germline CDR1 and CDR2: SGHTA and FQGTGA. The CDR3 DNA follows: TGTGCCAGCAGACAAAGCGGGGGGGCCGGGGAGCTGTTTTTT. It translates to CASRQSGGAGELFF.

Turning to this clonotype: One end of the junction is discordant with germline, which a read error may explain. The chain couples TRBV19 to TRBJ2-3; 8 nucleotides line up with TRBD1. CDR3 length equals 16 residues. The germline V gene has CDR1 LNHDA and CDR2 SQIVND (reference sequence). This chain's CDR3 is CASSIPLTGATDTQYF. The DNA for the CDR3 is TGTGCCAGTAGTATACCCCTGACAGGGGCCACAGATACGCAGTATTTC.

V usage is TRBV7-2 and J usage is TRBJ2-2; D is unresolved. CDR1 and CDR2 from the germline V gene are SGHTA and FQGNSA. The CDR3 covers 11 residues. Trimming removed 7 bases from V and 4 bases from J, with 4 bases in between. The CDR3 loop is CASNGTGELFF. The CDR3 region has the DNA TGTGCCAGCAATGGCACCGGGGAGCTGTTTTTT.

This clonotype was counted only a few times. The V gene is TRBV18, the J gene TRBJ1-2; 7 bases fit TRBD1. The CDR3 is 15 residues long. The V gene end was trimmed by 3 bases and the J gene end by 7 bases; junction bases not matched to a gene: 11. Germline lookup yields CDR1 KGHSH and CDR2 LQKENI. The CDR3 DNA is TGTGCCAGCTCACCTGGGACAGCCAACTGGGGTGGCTACACCTTC. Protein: CASSPGTANWGGYTF.

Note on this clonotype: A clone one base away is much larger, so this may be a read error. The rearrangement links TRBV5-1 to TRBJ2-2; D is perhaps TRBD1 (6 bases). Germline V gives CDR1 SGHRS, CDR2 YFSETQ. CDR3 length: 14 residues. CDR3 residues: CAGSISGVTGELFF. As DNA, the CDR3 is TGCGCCGGCAGCATATCAGGGGTCACCGGGGAGCTGTTTTTT.